This TCR beta chain was recorded in a study of T cell changes during pregnancy in multiple sclerosis. This clone was counted once. This CDR3 has 13 residues. With 7 bases removed from V and 0 bases from J, the gap between germline ends came to 8 bases. CDR1 is LNHDA and CDR2 is SQIVND in the germline V gene (reference sequence). This table comes from immunoSEQ multiplex PCR, and its TCRdb copy is limited to in-frame clones, with some not included. This sample has around 72,000 clones, with just over 90% found just once. The V gene is TRBV19, the J gene TRBJ2-3; no firm D call. The specimen was peripheral blood, collected in the second trimester of pregnancy. The clonotype originates from a female donor in good health, enrolled as a control in a pregnancy study. The DNA of the CDR3 is TGTGCCAGTAACTCACTCAGCACAGATACGCAGTATTTT. Protein: CASNSLSTDTQYF.